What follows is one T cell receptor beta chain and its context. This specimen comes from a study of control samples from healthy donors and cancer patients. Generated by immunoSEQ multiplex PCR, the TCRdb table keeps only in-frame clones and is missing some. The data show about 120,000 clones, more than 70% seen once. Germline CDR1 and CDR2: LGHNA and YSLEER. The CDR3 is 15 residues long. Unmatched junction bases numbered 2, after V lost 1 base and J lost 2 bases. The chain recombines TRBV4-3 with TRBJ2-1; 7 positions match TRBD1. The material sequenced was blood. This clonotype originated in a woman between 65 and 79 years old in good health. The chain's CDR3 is CASSQGTGPYNEQFF. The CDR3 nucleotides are TGCGCCAGCAGCCAAGGGACAGGCCCCTACAATGAGCAGTTCTTC.